This T cell receptor beta chain was retrieved from a study of shared clonotypes between healthy human individuals. Study background: Donors had three CD4 naive, three CD4 memory, two CD8 naive and one CD8 memory plate apiece. Study-level points and caveats: Generation probabilities were higher for clonotypes shared across all four sorted-subset donors than for unshared ones.

The table lists this clone with a count of one. What it binds is unknown. With V trimmed by 3 bases and J by 2 bases, 9 bases remained unmatched. CDR1 and CDR2 (germline): SGHRS, YFSETQ. CDR3 length equals 16 residues. Method: immunoSEQ multiplex PCR; TCRdb's copy keeps in-frame clones and lacks some. This table holds approximately 2.5 million clones, over 85% found once. The V and J genes are TRBV5-1 and TRBJ1-2, with 8 bases lining up with TRBD1. The sequence was obtained from a man between 18 and 35 years old in good health. Some clones in this sample may be carry-over from other donors' samples. What was sequenced was naive CD4+ T cells from PBMCs. Subset here: CD45RA+ positively selected. CDR3 sequence: CASSSSGQGLNYGYTF. CDR3 bases: TGCGCCAGCAGCTCGTCTGGACAGGGTTTAAACTATGGCTACACCTTC.